This TCR beta chain is from a study of blood T cells in healthy people across ages (dated by TCRdb to between 2014 and 2017). At the level of the whole study: Template switching captured roughly one uniquely barcoded TCR beta cDNA molecule per two T cells in model experiments. The study analyzed two additional independent replicas of 1 million unique cDNA reads from the same blood draw for two donors, one aged 18 to 29 and one aged 80 or older. To track age-related changes in TCR beta repertoire diversity, the study relied on deep sequencing normalized with unique cDNA molecular identifiers. Four age groups were formed from the donors: young (average approximately 15 years), middle-aged (more than 35), aged (about 62) and long-lived (roughly 88). To avoid experimental bias, donors of different ages were distributed randomly across sequencing lanes. The paper's findings and limits, for the study overall: Estimates of total diversity based on one million sequenced T cells were considered lower bounds and underestimates. Donor CMV infection status was unknown, potentially confounding age-related changes in expanded clonotypes. Since profiling was done on bulk unsorted PBMCs, naive and antigen-experienced compartments could not be conclusively compared. Observed TCR beta diversity per million T cells fell roughly linearly with age, and a significant reduction was already apparent by age approximately 41. There was a strong correlation between observed TCR beta diversity and the percentage of naive T cells measured by flow cytometry. Compared with the aged group, more naive CD4+ T cells, fewer expanded clones and increased TCR diversity were shown by the long-lived group, suggesting age selection.

This clonotype has more than one count but fewer than ten. Its antigen remains unidentified. One base away there is no much larger clone; base qualities are not given. Library generation was performed with 5' RACE. Sequenced on an Illumina HiSeq 2500. The second PCR ran for about 6 to 12 cycles and used a J-beta primer mix along with a sample-barcoded 5' primer. Each TCR beta cDNA molecule received a unique molecular identifier from a template-switch 5' adaptor carrying 12 random nucleotides. Each sample yielded at least 2.5 million CDR3-containing paired-end reads. First-strand cDNA was synthesized from all RNA with the Mint cDNA synthesis kit, primed by a TRBC-specific oligonucleotide. Following uracil-DNA glycosylase treatment, all cDNA underwent a first 18-cycle PCR with the universal primers M1SS and BC2_uni_R. From the authors' description of their analysis: For normalization, 1 million high-quality reads were randomly selected from each sample, with every read carrying a distinct molecular identifier. Reads with shared molecular identifiers were discarded instead of being binned into consensus sequences. MiTCR, run with a Q25 quality threshold and the strictest error-elimination algorithm, handled CDR3 identification, clonotype clustering and error correction. A nonparametric unseen species model with Euler transformation was used to estimate a lower bound on total TCR beta diversity. TCRdb reprocessed the public reads (quality trimming at Q25 with fastp, clone calling with MiXCR) and kept in-frame beta chains. Rows are combined by CDR3 protein, so each entry shows the most common genes and DNA. The authors' filters were not applied to this entry. The sample table shows 720,000 or so distinct CDR3 sequences, and about 43% are seen once. Of the sample, approximately 29% is held by the ten largest clones.

Systemically healthy Caucasian individuals from Russia, 35 to 50 in total and aged roughly 6 to 95 years, were included as donors. Ten milliliters of peripheral blood were drawn from each donor into EDTA-treated Vacutainer tubes. Ficoll-Paque density-gradient centrifugation was used to isolate PBMCs, with at least 6.5 million per sample. Trizol reagent was used to extract total RNA from the PBMCs, yielding at least 5.5 micrograms per sample. For every donor, flow cytometry on a PBMC aliquot measured the percentage of naive CD45RAhigh/CD27high T cells. This TCR was sampled from a man older than 75 in good health. The specimen was blood.

CDR3 protein: CASSVNRNIQYF. The nucleotides read TGTGCCAGCAGCGTAAATCGAAACATTCAGTACTTC. This sequence uses TRBV7-8 and TRBJ2-4; no D gene call is confident. Deletion took 5 bases off V and 6 bases off J, with a span of 8 bases between the germline ends. Sequences SGHVS (CDR1) and FQNEAQ (CDR2) are obtained from the germline V gene. Counted from cysteine to phenylalanine, this CDR3 has 12 amino acids. Of all the DNA, just the CDR3 is kept, 36 bases in frame from base 1.